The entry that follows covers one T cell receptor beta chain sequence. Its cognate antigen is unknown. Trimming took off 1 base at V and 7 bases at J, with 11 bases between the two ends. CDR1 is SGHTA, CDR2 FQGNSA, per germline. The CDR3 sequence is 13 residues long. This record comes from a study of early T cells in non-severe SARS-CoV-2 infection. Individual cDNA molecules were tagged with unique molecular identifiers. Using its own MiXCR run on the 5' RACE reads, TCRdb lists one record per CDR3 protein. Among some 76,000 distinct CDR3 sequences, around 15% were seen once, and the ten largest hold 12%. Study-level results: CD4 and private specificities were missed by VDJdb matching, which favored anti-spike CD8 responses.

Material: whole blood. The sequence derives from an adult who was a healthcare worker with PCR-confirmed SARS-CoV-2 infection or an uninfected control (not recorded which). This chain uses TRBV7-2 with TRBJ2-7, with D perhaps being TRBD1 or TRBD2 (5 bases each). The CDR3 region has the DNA TGTGCCAGCAGCTTAGGCGGGCCAGGGGAGCAGTACTTC. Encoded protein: CASSLGGPGEQYF. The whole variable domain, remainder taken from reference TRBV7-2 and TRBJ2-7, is GAGVSQSPSNKVTEKGKDVELRCDPISGHTALYWYRQSLGQGLEFLIYFQGNSAPDKSGLPSDRFSAERTGGSVSTLTIQRTQQEDSAVYLCASSLGGPGEQYFGPGTRLTVT.